This is a list of T cell receptor beta chains from one sample in a study of T cells after yellow fever vaccination. One entry per CDR3 protein, called by TCRdb with MiXCR from the 5' RACE reads. The data contain 500,000 to 650,000 distinct CDR3 sequences, around a sixth of them singletons. The sample was PBMCs, taken 4 to 5 days after the first yellow fever vaccination. These receptors all stem from a man aged 18 to 29 who received the YFV17D yellow fever vaccine. The CDR3 runs from the conserved cysteine through the conserved F or W. A D gene is named only where the DNA matches it firmly. Clone size, where shown, is once, few, many, or a class for clones that have expanded.

>.|TRBJ1-1|few|TRBV28
CASFSDNTEAFF
TGTGCCAGCTTCAGCGATAACACTGAAGCTTTCTTT
>TRBD1|TRBJ1-6|few|TRBV6-2/TRBV6-3
CASIRRATGDSPLHF
TGTGCCAGCATCCGCCGAGCGACAGGGGATTCACCCCTCCACTTT
>.|TRBJ2-3|.|TRBV24-1
CATSESDTQYF
TGTGCCACCAGTGAGTCAGATACGCAGTATTTT
>.|TRBJ1-1|.|TRBV6-1
CASRQRGNTEAFF
TGTGCCAGCAGACAGCGGGGAAACACTGAAGCTTTCTTT
>TRBD1|TRBJ2-1|many|TRBV4-3
CASSQDPGQGAYNEQFF
TGCGCCAGCAGCCAAGATCCGGGACAGGGGGCCTACAATGAGCAGTTCTTC
>.|TRBJ2-5|few|TRBV15
CATSKGRGRETQYF
TGTGCCACCAGCAAGGGTCGAGGGAGAGAGACCCAGTACTTC
>.|TRBJ1-1|few|TRBV20-1
CSASKGREAFF
TGCAGTGCTAGCAAGGGCAGAGAAGCTTTCTTT
>TRBD2|TRBJ2-1|few|TRBV4-1
CASSRGVAGRSYNEQFF
TGCGCCAGCAGCCGAGGCGTAGCGGGGCGCTCCTACAATGAGCAGTTCTTC
>.|TRBJ1-1|few|TRBV9
CASSVSPSHQGLIAEAFF
TGTGCCAGCAGCGTTTCCCCAAGCCACCAAGGGCTCATCGCTGAAGCTTTCTTT
>TRBD1|TRBJ1-6|few|TRBV6-2/TRBV6-3
CASTSDRGSSYNSPLHF
TGTGCCAGCACCTCGGACAGGGGAAGCTCCTATAATTCACCCCTCCACTTT
>.|TRBJ2-7|.|TRBV10-3
CTIRRDGGPYEQYF
TGTACCATCAGAAGAGACGGGGGGCCTTACGAGCAGTACTTC
>.|TRBJ2-7|few|TRBV7-2
CASSRVPGLEYEQYF
TGTGCCAGCAGCCGCGTGCCGGGACTTGAGTACGAGCAGTACTTC
>.|TRBJ2-7|.|TRBV6-5
CASSSTIWGAPHEQYF
TGTGCCAGCAGCTCCACGATTTGGGGGGCGCCCCACGAGCAGTACTTC
>.|TRBJ1-1|few|TRBV18
CASSPQHPAPEAFF
TGTGCCAGCTCACCACAGCATCCGGCCCCTGAAGCTTTCTTT
>TRBD1|TRBJ1-6|.|TRBV12-3/TRBV12-4
CASSFSAGGVSPLHF
TGTGCCAGCAGTTTTTCGGCAGGGGGTGTCTCACCCCTCCACTTT
>.|TRBJ2-2|few|TRBV6-5
CASSYEGGNTGELFF
TGTGCCAGCAGTTACGAGGGCGGAAACACCGGGGAGCTGTTTTTT
>TRBD1|TRBJ1-5|.|TRBV27
CASSPQGYYQPQHF
TGTGCCAGCAGTCCACAGGGGTACTATCAGCCCCAGCATTTT
>.|TRBJ2-3|.|TRBV10-1
CASRQSTDTQYF
TGCGCCAGTCGACAGAGCACAGATACGCAGTATTTT
>TRBD2|TRBJ2-1|many|TRBV7-2
CASSLWGGVYNEQFF
TGTGCCAGCAGCTTATGGGGGGGGGTTTACAATGAGCAGTTCTTC
>TRBD1|TRBJ1-1|few|TRBV9
CASSVGFGGRGQTEAFF
TGTGCCAGCAGCGTAGGGTTCGGGGGCAGGGGACAGACTGAAGCTTTCTTT
>.|TRBJ2-5|.|TRBV7-8
CASSLPVETQYF
TGTGCCAGCAGCTTACCCGTGGAGACCCAGTACTTC
>TRBD2|TRBJ2-7|.|TRBV6-5
CASSYQRGYSYEQYF
TGTGCCAGCAGTTACCAGCGGGGGTACTCCTACGAGCAGTACTTC
>.|TRBJ2-5|.|TRBV20-1
CSARVGARQETQYF
TGCAGTGCTAGGGTCGGGGCTCGGCAAGAGACCCAGTACTTC
>.|TRBJ1-2|many|TRBV5-1
CASSPGGATYGYTF
TGCGCCAGCAGCCCGGGGGGGGCCACTTATGGCTACACCTTC
>TRBD2|TRBJ2-1|.|TRBV11-2
CASSPRGTAGGVYNEQFF
TGTGCCAGCAGCCCTAGGGGGACAGCGGGGGGAGTCTACAATGAGCAGTTCTTC
>TRBD1|TRBJ1-5|.|TRBV15
CATSINPGGIGPQHF
TGTGCCACCAGCATTAACCCAGGGGGCATTGGGCCCCAGCATTTT